Sequencing of this T cell receptor (beta chain) was carried out in a study of T cell changes during pregnancy in multiple sclerosis (dated 2019 in TCRdb). At the level of the whole study: The study examined how the T cell repertoire changed over the course of pregnancy in women with multiple sclerosis.

Library preparation employed the immunoSEQ multiplex PCR assay. Not all clones reach the TCRdb copy of this immuneACCESS table, which keeps in-frame sequences only. Checked studies attribute under half of the gap to unresolved V genes and leave the rest unexplained. This sample gives 53,000 or so clones in total; around 94% of them show up just once. In total, the top ten clones hold around 0.6% of the sample. Including cysteine and phenylalanine, the CDR3 has 12 amino acids. Solely the CDR3 DNA is kept, with 36 bases framed from the first base. Trimming costs V 5 bases and J 6 bases, and their ends lie 10 bases apart. In the germline V gene (reference sequence), CDR1 corresponds to SEHNR and CDR2 to FQNEAQ. This clone came up once. Its antigen specificity is not known. Nothing much larger sits one base from this clone, and base qualities are not available.

The origin of this receptor is a female donor with multiple sclerosis, enrolled in a pregnancy study. The source material was CD4+ T cells from peripheral blood mononuclear cells, sampled in the second trimester of pregnancy. The V gene is TRBV7-9 and the J gene is TRBJ1-1; the best D guess is TRBD1, with 5 bases matching. The DNA is TGTGCCAGCAGCACATCGGGGGCTGAAGCTTTCTTT. It codes for CASSTSGAEAFF. The reference TRBV7-9 and TRBJ1-1 proteins fill in what lies around the CDR3, so the full variable domain reads DTGVSQNPRHKITKRGQNVTFRCDPISEHNRLYWYRQTLGQGPEFLTYFQNEAQLEKSRLLSDRFSAERPKGSFSTLEIQRTEQGDSAMYLCASSTSGAEAFFGQGTRLTVV.